This T cell receptor (beta chain) was documented in a study of OX40 agonist ivuxolimab in advanced cancers. Study summary: The patients' treatment was ivuxolimab, an agonistic anti-OX40 (CD134) antibody. Patients got intravenous ivuxolimab at 0.01 to 10 mg/kg every 2 weeks. Of mixed ages from about 23 to 85 and averaging about 60 years, the group was more than 65% male. The study reported partial responses in three patients: one hepatocellular carcinoma, two cutaneous melanoma.

The assay was immunoSEQ multiplex PCR, and TCRdb's table has in-frame clones only and misses some. Of 17,000 or so clones in the sample, less than 90% were seen once. Trimming took 0 bases from V and 5 from J, leaving 13 bases between them. Germline V gene sequence: CDR1 MNHEY, CDR2 SMNVEV (reference sequence). The CDR3 is 15 amino acids. This sequence joins TRBV27 and TRBJ1-1; D perhaps matches TRBD1 (5 bases). The sequencing here drew on CD4+ or CD8+ T cells sorted from blood, taken in a trial of the OX40 agonist ivuxolimab. This TCR derives from an adult with an advanced solid tumor such as melanoma, head and neck, liver or kidney cancer. The chain's CDR3 is CASSLSGGARTEAFF. For the CDR3, the DNA is TGTGCCAGCAGTTTATCGGGGGGTGCGAGGACTGAAGCTTTCTTT.